The 7 T cell receptor beta chains presented below share a single source sample, sequenced in a study of cytomegalovirus exposure and HLA in healthy donors. The PCR ran on 60 Vbeta and 13 Jbeta primers. Assay: immunoSEQ multiplex PCR; the TCRdb copy retains only in-frame clones and omits some. This sample has 130,000 to 150,000 clones, with about four fifths found just once. The specimen was PBMCs. Receptor source: a man in his forties or fifties in good health and CMV-seronegative.

The rearrangement links TRBV30 to TRBJ1-1; TRBD1 matches at 8 bases. V dropped 8 bases and J dropped 7; count of bases not matched to a gene: 15. The CDR3 contains 14 residues. Germline loops: CDR1 GTSNPN, CDR2 SVGIG (reference sequence). As DNA, the CDR3 is TGTGCCGGGGGGAAAGGACAGGGCAAGAGTGAAGCTTTCTTT. Translation gives CAGGKGQGKSEAFF. The full variable domain, with the rest looked up from reference TRBV30 and TRBJ1-1, is SQTIHQWPATLVQPVGSPLSLECTVEGTSNPNLYWYRQAAGRGLQLLFYSVGIGQISSEVPQNLSASRPQDRQFILSSKKLLLSDSGFYLCAGGKGQGKSEAFFGQGTRLTVV.

The chain combines TRBV6-6 with TRBJ1-3; no clear D. The germline CDR1 and CDR2 sequences are MNHNY and SVGAGI (reference sequence). The CDR3 length is 14 residues. V was clipped by 2 bases and J by 1 base, with 6 bases between them. The CDR3 loop reads CASSYGQSGNTIYF. The CDR3 DNA reads as TGTGCCAGCAGTTACGGTCAGTCTGGAAACACCATATATTTT.

V usage is TRBV10-3 and J usage is TRBJ2-1; D is undetermined. With 5 bases removed from V and 6 bases from J, the gap between germline ends came to 14 bases. This CDR3 comprises 14 residues. Per germline, CDR1 ENHRY and CDR2 SYGVKD. CDR3 loop: CAISPQAERNEQFF. The CDR3 DNA follows: TGTGCCATCAGTCCTCAGGCAGAACGCAATGAGCAGTTCTTC.

V gene TRBV27 combines with J gene TRBJ2-5, with 9 bases aligning to TRBD1. The J call is doubtful: the DNA matches TRBJ2-7 better. The V gene's germline CDR1 is MNHEY and CDR2 SMNVEV (reference sequence). This CDR3 has 16 residues. CDR3 loop: CASSFRTGALGDEQYF. In DNA form, the CDR3 reads TGTGCCAGCAGTTTTAGGACAGGGGCGTTAGGTGACGAGCAGTACTTC.

The chain uses TRBV5-1 and TRBJ1-1, with D tentatively TRBD1 (6 bases). Germline V gene lookup returns CDR1 SGHRS and CDR2 YFSETQ. This CDR3 has 13 residues. V lost 4 bases, J lost 5 bases, and 12 bases lay in between. The CDR3: CASSKQGWTEAFF. The CDR3 bases are TGCGCCAGCAGCAAACAGGGTTGGACTGAAGCTTTCTTT.

The V gene is TRBV25-1, the J gene TRBJ2-2; TRBD2 matches 10 bases. Germline-derived CDR1 and CDR2 are MGHDK and SYGVNS. The CDR3 has 14 residues. V gave up 4 bases and J gave up 7 bases; unmatched junction bases: 3. The CDR3 sequence is CASSVTSGVGELFF. The CDR3 nucleotides are TGTGCCAGCAGTGTTACTAGCGGGGTCGGGGAGCTGTTTTTT.

The chain has TRBV6-4 and TRBJ1-6; 9 bases are a match to TRBD1. The V gene end was trimmed by 3 bases and the J gene end by 8 bases; junction bases not matched to a gene: 5. The germline V gene has CDR1 MRHNA and CDR2 SNTAGT. CDR3 length: 15 amino acids. CDR3 residues: CASSEVGQGHSPLHF. The CDR3 nucleotides are TGTGCCAGCAGTGAAGTGGGACAGGGTCATTCACCCCTCCACTTT.